This TCR beta chain was found in a study of T cell changes during pregnancy in multiple sclerosis. The CDR3 is 15 residues long. CDR1 and CDR2 (germline): SQVTM, ANQGSEA. Trimming cost V 2 bases and J 7 bases; bases outside gene matches: 11. Here immunoSEQ multiplex PCR was the method, and the copy in TCRdb shows in-frame clones only, minus some. The profile shows over 45,000 clones, approximately 91% of them singletons. This clonotype originated in a female donor with multiple sclerosis, enrolled in a pregnancy study. The rearrangement links TRBV29-1 to TRBJ1-1; TRBD1 matches at 9 bases. The source material was CD4+ T cells from peripheral blood mononuclear cells, sampled in the third trimester of pregnancy. In DNA, the CDR3 is TGCAGCGTTGAACTCCGGGACAGGGAGAGACTTGAAGCTTTCTTT. Its translation is CSVELRDRERLEAFF.